Listed below are T cell receptor beta chains from one sample, sequenced in a study of blood T cell repertoires in COVID-19. The assay was immunoSEQ multiplex PCR, and TCRdb's table has in-frame clones only and misses some. The sample carries 20,000 to 25,000 clones, 80% to 90% recorded once. Sequencing was performed on peripheral blood. The receptors originated from a woman aged 80 or over with active COVID-19. The conserved cysteine and the conserved F or W are not part of the CDR3 here.

TRBV7-9	TRBJ1-1	ASSYLQGWDTEAF
TRBV6-5	TRBJ2-5	ASSYGLAGDQETQY
TRBV6-5	TRBJ1-3	ASSYSYSNSGNTIY
TRBV6-5	TRBJ2-3	ASGLAGGPDTQY
TRBV4-1	TRBJ2-3	ASYSGTSGGLSSTDTQY
TRBV12-5	TRBJ2-3	ASGLALAGAAPLDTQY
TRBV10-3	TRBJ1-3	ASGYSGNTIY
TRBV12-3/TRBV12-4	TRBJ2-7	ASGTVGYEQY
TRBV6-5	TRBJ1-5	ASRRGQDPNQPQH
TRBV21-1	TRBJ2-5	ASSNRRQGGETQY
TRBV10-3	TRBJ2-7	AISDLAGALEQY
TRBV7-9	TRBJ2-1	ASSSGGTPYNEQF
TRBV5-4	TRBJ2-5	ASSFPGQGGETQY
TRBV27	TRBJ1-2	ASSLGRALNYGYT
TRBV29-1	TRBJ2-7	SIRDTVYEQY
TRBV7-2	TRBJ1-4	ASSPRVDEKLF
TRBV7-2	TRBJ1-5	ASSLVSGRQGQPQH
TRBV30	TRBJ1-4	AWRTGLGTNEKLF
TRBV6-5	TRBJ2-1	ASSLSSGGVGNEQF
TRBV7-9	TRBJ1-2	ASSGRDTNYGYT
TRBV5-3	TRBJ1-2	AKWAQDLPYGYT
TRBV3-1/TRBV3-2	TRBJ1-2	ASSASQGGYT
TRBV2	TRBJ2-3	ASSVGQGADTQY